This is a list of T cell receptor beta chains from one sample in a study of shared clonotypes between healthy human individuals. Profiled with immunoSEQ multiplex PCR; TCRdb holds only in-frame clones, not every one. The data contain 950,000 to 1,100,000 clones, around 76% of them seen just once; the ten biggest clones take up approximately 1.3%. Sequenced sample: memory CD4+ T cells sorted from blood. All receptors derive from a man between 18 and 35 years old in good health. CDR3s include the opening cysteine and the closing phenylalanine or tryptophan. The D gene is left open where the match is weak. Clone size appears in some rows only: once, few, many, or a class for an expanded clone.

size	D	V	J	DNA	CDR3
many	-	TRBV6-6	TRBJ2-7	TGTGCCAGCAGTTACCACTCGCCGCCCGAGCAGTACTTC	CASSYHSPPEQYF
-	-	TRBV10-1	TRBJ2-7	TGCGCCAGCAGTGAGTCGGGACGATCTAGGGAGCAGTACTTC	CASSESGRSREQYF
-	-	TRBV19	TRBJ2-1	TGTGCCAGTAGTAATGAGGCGGGGAGGTACGATGAGCAGTTCTTC	CASSNEAGRYDEQFF
-	-	TRBV5-1	TRBJ1-3	TGCGCCAGCAGTATTTTAGGGGACTTAGGGAAGTCTGGAAACACCATATATTTT	CASSILGDLGKSGNTIYF
-	TRBD1	TRBV7-8	TRBJ1-1	TGTGCCAGCAGCTCCAGACAGGGACGGGACACTGAAGCTTTCTTT	CASSSRQGRDTEAFF
-	-	TRBV9	TRBJ2-2	TGTGCCAGCACCGGACAGACAAGTAGCGGGGAGCTGTTTTTT	CASTGQTSSGELFF
-	TRBD1	TRBV18	TRBJ2-7	TGTGCCAGCTCTCGGACAGGGGAAAACTACGAGCAGTACTTC	CASSRTGENYEQYF
-	-	TRBV7-2	TRBJ1-1	TGTGCCAGCAGCTTTATTGGGGCAGTGGGGAAGGGTGAAGCTTTCTTT	CASSFIGAVGKGEAFF
-	TRBD2	TRBV5-6	TRBJ2-5	TGTGCCAGCAGCGAGACTAGCGGGAGGGCGGAAGAGACCCAGTACTTC	CASSETSGRAEETQYF
-	-	TRBV29-1	TRBJ1-5	TGCAGCGTTGTTTTTTCCGCTAAGGGGAATCAGCCCCAGCATTTT	CSVVFSAKGNQPQHF
-	TRBD2	TRBV4-1	TRBJ2-1	TGCGCCAGCAGCCACCTCCTCGGGGGGAATGAGCAGTTCTTC	CASSHLLGGNEQFF
-	-	TRBV6-5	TRBJ2-7	TGTGCCAGCAGTTACTCGAGCGAGCAGTACTTC	CASSYSSEQYF
once	TRBD1	TRBV19	TRBJ1-4	TGTGCCAGTAGTAGAGCGGGACAGGGGAATGAAAAACTGTTTTTT	CASSRAGQGNEKLFF
-	-	TRBV7-2	TRBJ2-3	TGTGCCAGCAGCTCCCGGAGGGAGACAGATACGCAGTATTTT	CASSSRRETDTQYF
-	TRBD2	TRBV4-1	TRBJ2-7	TGCGCCAGCAGCCAAGATGCCACTAGCGGGAGCTACGAGCAGTACTTC	CASSQDATSGSYEQYF
-	TRBD2	TRBV30	TRBJ2-5	TGTGCCGGTAGCGGGGGGGTCCAAGAGACCCAGTACTTC	CAGSGGVQETQYF
many	TRBD1	TRBV5-1	TRBJ1-1	TGCGCCAGCAGCTCTGGGACAGGGGGGCCTTATACTGAAGCTTTCTTT	CASSSGTGGPYTEAFF
-	-	TRBV4-3	TRBJ1-2	TGCGCCAGCAGCCCACATACGGGCTGGGGCTATGGCTACACCTTC	CASSPHTGWGYGYTF
-	-	TRBV5-1	TRBJ2-1	TGCGCCAGCAGCTTGGCTGTAGGTGGGACCTACTACAATGAGCAGTTCTTC	CASSLAVGGTYYNEQFF
few	-	TRBV28	TRBJ1-2	TGTGCCAGCAGATGGGGATATGGCTACACCTTC	CASRWGYGYTF